The T cell receptor (beta chain) described here comes from a study of monozygotic twins with inflammatory bowel disease. As for this clonotype: Its specificity is not known.

CDR1 is DFQATT and CDR2 is SNEGSKA in the germline V gene (reference sequence). The CDR3 length is 12 residues. Study-wide points: Variability may have been added to patient repertoires by differing immunosuppressive treatments. Compared with healthy co-twins, IBD patients showed reduced TCRbeta repertoire diversity by inverse Simpson.

From the 5' RACE reads, TCRdb lists one entry per CDR3 protein and no DNA. With some 170,000 distinct CDR3 sequences in the sample, the ten largest clones hold 6.5% to 9%. The sequence was obtained from a human donor with ulcerative colitis or Crohn's disease, or a healthy co-twin of an affected twin (not recorded which). The sample was blood. This chain connects TRBV20-1 to TRBJ2-7; as DNA is missing, the TRBD1 call by TCRdb cannot be tested. The CDR3 loop reads CSASRRTSEQYF.